What follows are 4 T cell receptor beta chains derived from one specimen sequenced in a study of Ad26.COV2.S vaccination and SARS-CoV-2 variants. Treatment: 19 received Ad26.COV2.S at low or high dose, single or two shots; about five received placebo; per-sample allocation not given. Sampling took place 63 days after the first vaccine or placebo injection. The data were produced by immunoSEQ multiplex PCR, yet TCRdb's version contains in-frame clones alone and is incomplete. This table holds some 290,000 clones, just under 85% found once. This specimen consisted of peripheral blood, obtained in a trial of Ad26.COV2.S vaccine versus placebo. Every receptor here comes from a person aged 18-65 years who received the Ad26.COV2.S COVID-19 vaccine or a placebo.

The J gene is TRBJ1-4, the V gene TRBV4-1; weak D call: TRBD1 (5 bases). Germline loops: CDR1 MGHRA, CDR2 YSYEKL. CDR3 length: 15 amino acids. Trimming left V 0 bases short and J 13 bases short, with 18 bases between. CDR3: CASSQEGREGVRLFF. The CDR3 nucleotides read TGCGCCAGCAGCCAAGAGGGCAGGGAGGGAGTAAGACTGTTTTTT.

This clone was seen a handful of times. One end of the junction does not line up with germline, which may come from a read error. This specimen includes other DNA sequences encoding the same CDR3. The chain combines TRBV5-4 with TRBJ2-7; 11 positions agree with TRBD1. The CDR3 length is 15 residues. Germline-derived CDR1 and CDR2 are SGHNT and YYREEE (reference sequence). The CDR3 here is CASSLGQGGSYEQYF. In DNA, the CDR3 is TGTGCCAGCAGTTTGGGACAGGGGGGCTCCTACGAGCAGTACTTC.

V is TRBV3-1 (or the pseudogene TRBV3-2) and J is TRBJ1-3, with TRBD1 as a possible D gene (5 bases). Germline values: CDR1 LGHDT, CDR2 YNNKEL (reference sequence). This CDR3 has 16 residues. The ends were cut back, 3 bases at V and 0 bases at J, with 12 bases in the middle. The CDR3 coding sequence is TGTGCCAGCAGCCACTCGGACATTTCCTCTGGAAACACCATATATTTT. It codes for CASSHSDISSGNTIYF.

J is TRBJ1-2 and V is TRBV6-5, with a possible D match to TRBD1 (5 bases). The CDR3 length is 13 residues. V shed 8 bases and J shed 7 bases, with 17 bases lying between them. The germline gives CDR1 MNHEY, CDR2 SVGAGI. The CDR3 is CASSGGGIGGYTF. The CDR3 bases are TGTGCCAGCTCTGGGGGGGGAATAGGTGGCTACACCTTC.